The 23 T cell receptor beta chains reported below all come from one sample, sequenced in a study of blood T cell repertoires in COVID-19 (dated by TCRdb to the early 2020s). To prepare the library, the immunoSEQ multiplex PCR assay was applied. TCRdb re-hosts the immuneACCESS table, in-frame sequences only. Its copies lack some clones; in the studies checked, an unresolved V gene accounts for under half of them, and the cause for the rest is not known. Across this sample there are about 26,000 clones, with around 65% seen only once. Roughly 8% of the sample belongs to the ten largest clones. The sample comprised peripheral blood. These receptors all stem from a man aged 55 to 70 with active or convalescent COVID-19.

This clone has just a few counts. V usage is TRBV6-5 and J usage is TRBJ2-7; 7 nucleotides match TRBD1. Germline V gene data show CDR1 as MNHEY and CDR2 as SVGAGI. V lost 7 bases and J lost 6; bases outside the gene matches: 9. This CDR3 contains 13 residues. CDR3 bases: TGTGCCAGCAAGTTAGGGGGCGCGCGCGAGCAGTACTTC. This gives the protein CASKLGGAREQYF.

The rearrangement links TRBV13 to TRBJ1-2; D may be TRBD1 (5 bases). The CDR3 contains 17 residues. Germline CDR1 and CDR2: PRHDT and FYEKMQ (reference sequence). V lost 3 bases, J lost 1 base, and 18 bases lay in between. The CDR3 here is CASSFFSETDHNYGYTF. In DNA form, the CDR3 reads TGTGCCAGCAGCTTCTTTTCCGAGACAGATCATAACTATGGCTACACCTTC.

The rearrangement uses TRBV7-9 and TRBJ2-7; 8 nucleotides agree with TRBD2. The CDR3 has 14 amino acids. Germline V gene lookup returns CDR1 SEHNR and CDR2 FQNEAQ (reference sequence). The V segment lost 6 bases and the J segment 0 bases; nucleotides outside the gene matches: 4. CDR3 sequence (DNA): TGTGCCAGCAGAGGAACTAGCGGCTCCTACGAGCAGTACTTC. Its translation: CASRGTSGSYEQYF.

The V and J genes are TRBV30 and TRBJ1-1; 7 positions match TRBD1. Trimming cost V 3 bases and J 4 bases; bases outside gene matches: 2. The CDR3 is made up of 12 amino acids. Germline values: CDR1 GTSNPN, CDR2 SVGIG (reference sequence). The CDR3 here is CAWRGQLTEAFF. CDR3 coding DNA: TGTGCCTGGAGGGGACAGCTCACTGAAGCTTTCTTT. The whole variable domain, remainder taken from reference TRBV30 and TRBJ1-1, is SQTIHQWPATLVQPVGSPLSLECTVEGTSNPNLYWYRQAAGRGLQLLFYSVGIGQISSEVPQNLSASRPQDRQFILSSKKLLLSDSGFYLCAWRGQLTEAFFGQGTRLTVV.

The rearrangement joins TRBV5-6 to TRBJ2-7; TRBD1 matches 9 bases. Germline CDR1 is SGHDT and CDR2 is YYEEEE. The CDR3 runs to 14 residues. With 7 bases clipped from V and 3 bases from J, the junction kept 8 bases outside the gene matches. The CDR3 reads CASGTGGAGYEQYF. DNA of the CDR3: TGTGCCAGCGGAACAGGGGGCGCCGGCTACGAGCAGTACTTC.

The chain recombines TRBV5-6 with TRBJ1-6, with 8 positions matching TRBD1. The CDR3 is 16 residues long. The germline CDR1 and CDR2 sequences are SGHDT and YYEEEE. V lost 4 bases to trimming and J lost 13 bases; unmatched junction nucleotides: 16. In DNA form, the CDR3 reads TGTGCCAGCAGCCCGCCAGGGGGCAGATCCAAGTCGCCCCTCCACTTT. Its translation: CASSPPGGRSKSPLHF.

The CDR3 DNA sequence: TGTGCCAGCAGCCCTCCGACGGGTGGCTACACCTTC. Translating gives CASSPPTGGYTF. This chain joins TRBV27 and TRBJ1-2; no definite D call. Per the germline V gene, CDR1 is MNHEY and CDR2 is SMNVEV (reference sequence). The CDR3 spans 12 residues. V lost 6 bases and J 7 bases, leaving 12 bases between the germline ends.

This sequence joins TRBV5-1 and TRBJ1-1; 7 bases fit TRBD1. Germline V lookup: CDR1 SGHRS, CDR2 YFSETQ. J was trimmed by 6 bases and V by 4 bases; bases with no gene match: 6. The CDR3 loop spans 13 amino acids. This CDR3 is CASSREGASEAFF. In DNA, the CDR3 is TGCGCCAGCAGCCGGGAGGGGGCTTCTGAAGCTTTCTTT.

The chain employs TRBV6-5 and TRBJ1-3, with TRBD1 matching over 8 bases. The CDR3 is made up of 14 amino acids. J lost 0 bases, V lost 6 bases, and 1 base had no gene match. Germline V CDR1 and CDR2: MNHEY, SVGAGI. The CDR3, as DNA: TGTGCCAGCAGGGGGACAGGCTCTGGAAACACCATATATTTT. It translates to CASRGTGSGNTIYF.

The gene calls are TRBV29-1 and TRBJ1-2; TRBD1 matches 9 bases. Germline V CDR1 and CDR2: SQVTM, ANQGSEA. The CDR3 totals 13 residues. V lost 2 bases to trimming and J lost 6 bases; unmatched junction nucleotides: 4. CDR3 nucleotide sequence: TGCAGCGTTGAAAACAGGGGGCAGGATGGCTACACCTTC. Its protein is CSVENRGQDGYTF.

This clone was observed a few times. The chain links TRBV10-1 to TRBJ2-2, with 7 nucleotides matching TRBD2. After removal of 5 bases from V and 4 bases from J, the junction contained 7 bases not matched to a gene. Germline CDR1 and CDR2: WNHNN and SYGVQD (reference sequence). The CDR3 consists of 15 residues. In DNA form, the CDR3 reads TGCGCCAGCAGTCAGGGCGGGAGTCGCACCGGGGAGCTGTTTTTT. It specifies CASSQGGSRTGELFF.

The chain is built from TRBV13 and TRBJ2-5; possibly TRBD1 for D (6 bases). This CDR3 region has 15 residues. CDR1 is PRHDT, CDR2 FYEKMQ, per germline (reference sequence). V was clipped by 5 bases and J by 1 base, with 14 bases between them. The CDR3 region has the DNA TGTGCCAGCAGCGACCCGGACAGCTTCCAAGAGACCCAGTACTTC. As protein: CASSDPDSFQETQYF.

The chain couples TRBV18 to TRBJ2-3; D gene unclear. Trimming left V 3 bases short and J 0 bases short, with 4 bases between. Germline V gives CDR1 KGHSH, CDR2 LQKENI. The CDR3 has 13 amino acids. The CDR3 bases are TGTGCCAGCTCACCCCCTAGCACAGATACGCAGTATTTT. It specifies CASSPPSTDTQYF.

This chain links TRBV5-1 with TRBJ1-1; no definite D call. The CDR3 is 13 residues long. Germline V CDR1 and CDR2: SGHRS, YFSETQ. V gave up 1 base and J gave up 8 bases, with 12 bases separating them. The CDR3 bases are TGCGCCAGCAGCTTGTCTGAGAGGAGCGAAGCTTTCTTT. Translation: CASSLSERSEAFF.

This rearrangement joins TRBV14 to TRBJ1-2; D perhaps matches TRBD1 (5 bases). The CDR3 is 16 residues long. V was shortened by 0 bases and J by 4 bases, with 15 bases between the two germline ends. Germline CDR1 and CDR2: SGHDN and FVKESK. DNA of the CDR3: TGTGCCAGCAGCCAAGATCATGCCCAGGGTGCCTATGGCTACACCTTC. Its protein is CASSQDHAQGAYGYTF.

J is TRBJ2-2 and V is TRBV27, with a weak D call TRBD2 (5 bases). The CDR3 extends over 12 amino acids. The V gene's germline CDR1 is MNHEY and CDR2 SMNVEV (reference sequence). The V and J ends lost 6 bases and 4 bases respectively, with 6 bases between them. This CDR3 reads CASSGVTGELFF. CDR3 coding DNA: TGTGCCAGCAGCGGGGTCACCGGGGAGCTGTTTTTT.

CDR3 bases: TGCGCCAGCAGGGCGACTGGCGGGGGCACTGAAGCTTTCTTT. Translated, it gives CASRATGGGTEAFF. V is TRBV5-1 and J is TRBJ1-1; a weak D match, TRBD1 (5 bases). Germline lookup yields CDR1 SGHRS and CDR2 YFSETQ. There are 14 residues in the CDR3. Trimming removed 5 bases from V and 4 bases from J, with 15 bases in between.

This chain connects TRBV7-9 to TRBJ1-2; TRBD1 aligns across 10 bases. Germline loops: CDR1 SEHNR, CDR2 FQNEAQ (reference sequence). This CDR3 has 16 amino acids. Losses at the gene ends were 5 bases for V and 0 bases for J; bases not matched to a gene: 6. The CDR3 here is CASSQGTGATNYGYTF. The CDR3 nucleotides read TGTGCCAGCAGCCAAGGGACAGGGGCCACTAACTATGGCTACACCTTC. Looking up the rest from reference TRBV7-9 and TRBJ1-2 gives the full variable domain: DTGVSQNPRHKITKRGQNVTFRCDPISEHNRLYWYRQTLGQGPEFLTYFQNEAQLEKSRLLSDRFSAERPKGSFSTLEIQRTEQGDSAMYLCASSQGTGATNYGYTFGSGTRLTVV.

This chain joins TRBV6-4 and TRBJ2-3; TRBD2 matches 7 bases. The V segment lost 0 bases and the J segment 4 bases; nucleotides outside the gene matches: 1. The CDR3 has 14 amino acids. Germline V gives CDR1 MRHNA, CDR2 SNTAGT. CDR3 DNA: TGTGCCAGCAGTGACTCGCGGGAGCCAGATACGCAGTATTTT. It specifies CASSDSREPDTQYF.

The V gene is TRBV3-1 (or the pseudogene TRBV3-2), the J gene TRBJ1-2, with 7 bases identical to TRBD1. Germline values: CDR1 LGHDT, CDR2 YNNKEL (reference sequence). Losses at the gene ends were 8 bases for V and 3 bases for J; bases not matched to a gene: 3. There are 12 residues in the CDR3. The CDR3 loop reads CASGTGDYGYTF. CDR3 nucleotide sequence: TGTGCCAGCGGAACAGGGGACTATGGCTACACCTTC.

This chain joins TRBV18 and TRBJ1-5; 8 positions agree with TRBD1. The CDR3 contains 14 residues. In germline, CDR1 is KGHSH, CDR2 LQKENI. The J segment lost 5 bases and the V segment lost 1 base, leaving 1 base of the junction unmatched. The CDR3 loop is CASSPLGQDQPQHF. The CDR3 bases are TGTGCCAGCTCACCACTGGGACAGGATCAGCCCCAGCATTTT.

This clone was seen more than once but under ten times. The V and J genes are TRBV5-1 and TRBJ2-1, with 8 bases identical to TRBD2. V shed 0 bases, J shed 12 bases, and the junction held 8 bases outside the gene matches. Germline-derived CDR1 and CDR2 are SGHRS and YFSETQ. The CDR3 sequence is 14 residues long. The CDR3 is CASSLEPGLVRQFF. CDR3 in DNA: TGCGCCAGCAGCTTGGAACCGGGACTAGTCCGGCAGTTCTTC.

The chain couples TRBV5-4 to TRBJ1-1, with TRBD1 as a possible D gene (6 bases). Germline values: CDR1 SGHNT, CDR2 YYREEE (reference sequence). There are 14 residues in the CDR3. V gave up 4 bases and J gave up 0 bases, with 10 bases separating them. CDR3 loop: CASSPGQMNTEAFF. CDR3 nucleotides: TGTGCCAGCAGCCCCGGACAGATGAACACTGAAGCTTTCTTT. The entire variable domain, with the rest obtained from reference TRBV5-4 and TRBJ1-1, is as follows: ETGVTQSPTHLIKTRGQQVTLRCSSQSGHNTVSWYQQALGQGPQFIFQYYREEENGRGNFPPRFSGLQFPNYSSELNVNALELDDSALYLCASSPGQMNTEAFFGQGTRLTVV.